This T cell receptor beta chain was sequenced for a study of T cells in Graves' hyperthyroidism and ophthalmopathy. This clonotype was counted only a few times. Its specificity is not known. For the diagnoses, clinical symptoms, serum thyroxine and TRAb, thyroid ultrasound and orbital computed tomography were used. Study-wide findings and caveats: Also found in blood were most expanded thyroid clonotypes above 0.001.

The germline V gene has CDR1 MGHRA and CDR2 YSYEKL. CDR3 length: 19 residues. V gave up 4 bases and J gave up 2 bases; unmatched junction bases: 16. Authors of the study amplified TCR beta CDR3 regions from RNA transcripts. An initial round of RT-PCR targeting the TCR CDR3 relied on the HTBI primer set. TCRdb re-derived calls from the multiplex PCR reads in MiXCR, one entry per CDR3 protein. Altogether about 700,000 distinct CDR3 sequences are present, around 15% being singletons, with the ten largest covering roughly 10%. This sequence joins TRBV4-1 and TRBJ2-7; 11 bases are a match to TRBD2. What was sequenced was blood. This TCR came from a woman in her late teens or twenties with Graves' hyperthyroidism. The CDR3 spells CASSPDRATLAGGPYEQYF. CDR3 DNA: TGCGCCAGCAGCCCAGACAGGGCTACCCTAGCGGGGGGCCCCTACGAGCAGTACTTC.